This TCR beta chain was observed in a study of shared clonotypes between healthy human individuals. Generated by immunoSEQ multiplex PCR, the TCRdb table keeps only in-frame clones and is missing some. The sample contains roughly 590,000 clones, over 95% of which appear only once. Naive CD8 isolation took CD45RO-negative cells positively selected for CCR7 and excluded terminally differentiated effector memory CD45RA+ cells. V lost 3 bases, J lost 8 bases, and 14 bases lay in between. Germline CDR1 is LNHDA and CDR2 is SQIVND (reference sequence). The CDR3 contains 14 residues. Sequenced sample: naive CD8+ T cells sorted from blood. The rearrangement uses TRBV19 and TRBJ2-4, with D perhaps being TRBD1 or TRBD2 (5 bases each). The TCR sequence derives from a woman aged 30 to 39 in good health. In nucleotides, the CDR3 is TGTGCCAGTAGTATTGGGACGGGACGGGACATTCAGTACTTC. It is translated as CASSIGTGRDIQYF.